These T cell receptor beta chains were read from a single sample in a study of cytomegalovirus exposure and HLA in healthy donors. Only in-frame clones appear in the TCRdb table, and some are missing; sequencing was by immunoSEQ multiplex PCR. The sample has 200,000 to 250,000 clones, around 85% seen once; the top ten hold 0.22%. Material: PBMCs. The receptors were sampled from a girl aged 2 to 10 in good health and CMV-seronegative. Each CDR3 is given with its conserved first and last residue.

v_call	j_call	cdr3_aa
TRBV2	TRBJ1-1	CASSARDTMNTEAFF
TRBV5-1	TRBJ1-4	CASSPGGTNEKLFF
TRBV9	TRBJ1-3	CASSEGGGPGNTIYF
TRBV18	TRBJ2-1	CASSWDRGNEQFF
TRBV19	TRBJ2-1	CASFSRLNEQFF
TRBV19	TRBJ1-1	CASSIAGFLSVTEAFF
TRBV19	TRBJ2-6	CAGQKSGANVLTF
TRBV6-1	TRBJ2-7	CASSASTGTVTYEQYF
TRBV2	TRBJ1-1	CASSMTGNTEAFF
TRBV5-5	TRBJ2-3	CASSSGTGGTDTQYF